This TCR beta chain was sequenced for a study of blood T cell repertoires in COVID-19. Study-wide context: Sources were T cells, B-cell-depleted T cells, or PBMCs; the material itself was cDNA or gDNA.

Method: immunoSEQ multiplex PCR; TCRdb's copy keeps in-frame clones and lacks some. Of around 130,000 clones in the sample, around 87% were seen once. Germline CDR1 is SGHTA and CDR2 is FQGTGA. The CDR3 runs to 17 residues. The V segment lost 4 bases and the J segment 6 bases; nucleotides outside the gene matches: 16. V is TRBV7-3 and J is TRBJ1-2; 8 bases are shared with TRBD1. The source is a woman aged 60-70 years with acute or convalescent COVID-19. Sequencing was performed on peripheral blood. The CDR3 reads CASSSGGKWTGRDGYTF. The CDR3 nucleotides read TGTGCCAGCAGCTCCGGGGGGAAGTGGACAGGGAGAGATGGCTACACCTTC.